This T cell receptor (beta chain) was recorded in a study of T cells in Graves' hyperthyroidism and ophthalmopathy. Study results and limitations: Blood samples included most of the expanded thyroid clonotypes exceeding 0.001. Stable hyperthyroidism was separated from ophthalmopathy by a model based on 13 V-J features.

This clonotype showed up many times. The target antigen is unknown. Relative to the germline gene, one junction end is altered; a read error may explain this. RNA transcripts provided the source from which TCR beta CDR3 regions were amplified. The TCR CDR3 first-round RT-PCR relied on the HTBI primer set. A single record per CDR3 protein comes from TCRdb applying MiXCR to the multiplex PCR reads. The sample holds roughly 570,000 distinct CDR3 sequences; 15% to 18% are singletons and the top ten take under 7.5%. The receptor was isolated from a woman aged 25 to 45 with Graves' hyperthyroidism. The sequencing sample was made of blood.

The DNA of the CDR3 is TGTGCTAGCAGCTTAGTCCCGTCTAGCGGGAGCGGGACCCAGTACTTC. It translates to CASSLVPSSGSGTQYF. The rearrangement links TRBV7-7 to TRBJ2-5; 10 nucleotides align to TRBD2. The CDR3 is 16 amino acids. The germline V gene encodes CDR1 SSHAT and CDR2 FNYEAQ (reference sequence). The whole variable domain, remainder taken from reference TRBV7-7 and TRBJ2-5, is GAGVSQSPRYKVTKRGQDVTLRCDPISSHATLYWYQQALGQGPEFLTYFNYEAQPDKSGLPSDRFSAERPEGSISTLTIQRTEQRDSAMYRCASSLVPSSGSGTQYFGPGTRLLVL.